These 4 T cell receptor beta chains were all obtained from the same sample, sequenced in a study of early T cells in non-severe SARS-CoV-2 infection. Each CDR3 protein is one row after TCRdb ran MiXCR on the 5' RACE reads. The sample lists roughly 69,000 distinct CDR3 sequences, approximately 9.2% occurring once. The starting material was whole blood, obtained at baseline. These receptors came from an adult who was a healthcare worker with PCR-confirmed SARS-CoV-2 infection or an uninfected control (not recorded which).

The chain joins TRBV9 to TRBJ2-7, with a weak D call TRBD2 (6 bases). V shed 3 bases and J shed 2 bases, with 12 bases lying between them. This CDR3 contains 14 residues. From germline, CDR1 is SGDLS and CDR2 YYNGEE. CDR3 coding DNA: TGTGCCAGCAGCGCGGGAGATGAGGCCTACGAGCAGTACTTC. Its translation: CASSAGDEAYEQYF.

The chain carries TRBV12-3 or TRBV12-4 and TRBJ1-5; D remains unclear. This CDR3 region has 13 residues. Trimming took 6 bases from V and 11 from J, leaving 17 bases between them. The CDR3 is CASSSSLVETQHF. CDR3 bases: TGTGCCAGCAGCTCAAGCCTAGTCGAGACCCAGCATTTT.

Many counts were recorded for this clonotype. The chain carries TRBV6-2 or TRBV6-3 and TRBJ2-3; no clear D. The CDR3 is 11 amino acids. The germline CDR1 and CDR2 sequences are MNHEY and SVGEGT. The V gene lost 4 bases and the J gene lost 5 bases, with 4 bases spanning the gap. The CDR3, as DNA: TGTGCCAGCAGTTCAGGAGATACGCAGTATTTT. Residues: CASSSGDTQYF.

This clonotype was counted ten times or more. The chain carries TRBV25-1 and TRBJ2-5, with D possibly TRBD2 on 5 matching bases. This CDR3 contains 12 residues. In germline, CDR1 is MGHDK, CDR2 SYGVNS. The V and J ends lost 7 bases and 5 bases respectively, with 11 bases between them. The CDR3 region is CASNSGVETQYF. The CDR3 DNA is TGTGCCAGCAACTCCGGGGTGGAGACCCAGTACTTC.